Below are 22 T cell receptor beta chains sequenced from a single sample in a study of CD8 T cells in acute hepatitis C reinfection. Clones were sequenced by immunoSEQ multiplex PCR, and TCRdb holds only the in-frame ones, with some missing. The sample has more than 35,000 clones, 87% seen once. Time point specified: naive CD8 control sorted from an acute-time-point sample. The sequenced sample consisted of naive CD8+ T cells from PBMCs. The source of these receptors is a man aged 25-45 years with chronic hepatitis C.

The chain has TRBV19 and TRBJ1-1; TRBD1 matches 9 bases. Germline V gives CDR1 LNHDA, CDR2 SQIVND (reference sequence). This CDR3 region has 14 residues. V gave up 5 bases and J gave up 6 bases; unmatched junction bases: 7. The CDR3 DNA follows: TGTGCCAGTAGTCCGGGACAGGGAATTCCTGAAGCTTTCTTT. Protein product: CASSPGQGIPEAFF.

This clone was seen more than once but under ten times. The chain employs TRBV27 and TRBJ2-7; D unresolved. The V end lost 0 bases, the J end lost 5 bases, and 8 bases lay between the germline ends. CDR1 is MNHEY, CDR2 SMNVEV, per germline (reference sequence). This CDR3 has 13 residues. The CDR3 reads CASSLSSAHEQYF. CDR3 sequence (DNA): TGTGCCAGCAGTTTATCTTCGGCACACGAGCAGTACTTC.

The rearrangement joins TRBV7-9 to TRBJ2-5, with 7 bases fitting TRBD1. Germline V CDR1 and CDR2: SEHNR, FQNEAQ (reference sequence). The CDR3 has 13 amino acids. The trim removed 2 bases at V and 9 bases at J, leaving 6 bases unmatched. The CDR3 protein is CASSLRSDRAQYF. CDR3 nucleotide sequence: TGTGCCAGCAGCTTACGGTCAGACAGGGCCCAGTACTTC.

The genes are TRBV5-1 and TRBJ1-1; the D gene is possibly TRBD1 (6 bases). The CDR3 is 14 residues long. Trimming pared 2 bases from V and 3 bases from J, leaving 11 bases between. Per germline, CDR1 SGHRS and CDR2 YFSETQ. The CDR3 DNA follows: TGCGCCAGCAGCTTAGCGGGGGCAGACACTGAAGCTTTCTTT. Translated, it gives CASSLAGADTEAFF.

The rearrangement joins TRBV6-1 to TRBJ1-6, with 9 bases matching TRBD1. This CDR3 contains 16 residues. Per the germline V gene, CDR1 is MNHNS and CDR2 is SASEGT. J gave up 8 bases and V 3 bases, and 8 bases lay outside the gene matches. The CDR3 DNA is TGTGCCAGCAGTGATAATCGACAGGGGGTGGATTCACCCCTCCACTTT. Translating gives CASSDNRQGVDSPLHF.

This chain uses TRBV5-8 with TRBJ1-1; no definite D call. Per germline, CDR1 SGHTS and CDR2 YDEGEE. V was trimmed by 0 bases and J by 8 bases, leaving 8 bases between them. The CDR3 is made up of 12 amino acids. For the CDR3, the DNA is TGTGCCAGCAGCTTGGACTCCGGGGAAGCTTTCTTT. This gives the protein CASSLDSGEAFF.

The chain uses TRBV9 and TRBJ1-2; a weak D match, TRBD1 (6 bases). Germline V gives CDR1 SGDLS, CDR2 YYNGEE. This CDR3 comprises 15 residues. Deletions cut 0 bases from V and 5 bases from J, with 14 bases between. The CDR3 sequence is CASSVVETGLYGYTF. Written as DNA, the CDR3 is TGTGCCAGCAGCGTAGTGGAGACAGGCCTTTATGGCTACACCTTC.

Regarding this clone: Other DNA sequences in this specimen translate into the identical CDR3. This chain joins TRBV27 and TRBJ2-1; D is ambiguous. Deletions cut 2 bases from V and 4 bases from J, with 6 bases between. Germline CDR1 and CDR2: MNHEY and SMNVEV (reference sequence). The CDR3 sequence is 13 residues long. This CDR3 reads CASSLGSYNEQFF. In DNA form, the CDR3 reads TGTGCCAGCAGTTTAGGATCGTACAATGAGCAGTTCTTC.

The chain is built from TRBV2 and TRBJ2-1, with D possibly TRBD2 on 5 matching bases. V dropped 5 bases and J dropped 1 base, with 12 bases sitting between them. Germline-derived CDR1 and CDR2 are SNHLY and FYNNEI. CDR3 length equals 15 residues. The CDR3 nucleotides read TGTGCCAGCAGTATCGGGGAAACATCCTACAATGAGCAGTTCTTC. It encodes CASSIGETSYNEQFF.

The chain has TRBV5-1 and TRBJ2-7; the D gene is possibly TRBD1 (5 bases). The germline gives CDR1 SGHRS, CDR2 YFSETQ. CDR3 size: 15 residues. V lost 0 bases, J lost 3 bases, and 13 bases lay in between. The CDR3 sequence is CASSLDRPSFYEQYF. The CDR3 DNA is TGCGCCAGCAGCTTGGACAGGCCCTCCTTCTACGAGCAGTACTTC.

The chain employs TRBV7-3 and TRBJ2-6; D gene uncertain. The CDR3 is made up of 17 amino acids. CDR1 and CDR2 from the germline V gene are SGHTA and FQGTGA. V was cut by 0 bases and J by 2 bases, with 11 bases left in between. CDR3 amino acids: CASSLTPPVTGANVLTF. As DNA, the CDR3 is TGTGCCAGCAGCTTAACTCCTCCGGTAACTGGGGCCAACGTCCTGACTTTC.

This clone was recorded once. This rearrangement joins TRBV13 to TRBJ2-3; D unclear. The CDR3 covers 14 residues. V lost 5 bases and J lost 4, with 13 bases in between. CDR1 is PRHDT and CDR2 is FYEKMQ in the germline V gene (reference sequence). CDR3 in amino acids: CASSEAVGADTQYF. CDR3 sequence (DNA): TGTGCCAGCAGCGAAGCCGTGGGTGCAGATACGCAGTATTTT. The full variable domain, its missing parts supplied by reference TRBV13 and TRBJ2-3, is AAGVIQSPRHLIKEKRETATLKCYPIPRHDTVYWYQQGPGQDPQFLISFYEKMQSDKGSIPDRFSAQQFSDYHSELNMSSLELGDSALYFCASSEAVGADTQYFGPGTRLTVL.

V gene TRBV5-5 combines with J gene TRBJ2-5, with a weak D call TRBD1 (5 bases). This CDR3 region has 14 residues. V lost 3 bases and J 5 bases, leaving 14 bases between the germline ends. Germline CDR1 and CDR2: SGHKS and YYEKEE (reference sequence). The CDR3 loop reads CASSSWTLAETQYF. Here the CDR3 DNA reads TGTGCCAGCAGCTCCTGGACACTGGCGGAGACCCAGTACTTC.

The V and J genes are TRBV7-9 and TRBJ1-1; D remains ambiguous. Trimming pared 4 bases from V and 8 bases from J, leaving 11 bases between. Germline-derived CDR1 and CDR2 are SEHNR and FQNEAQ (reference sequence). The CDR3 is 12 amino acids. The chain's CDR3 is CASSSGWVEAFF. CDR3 DNA: TGTGCCAGCAGCTCGGGGTGGGTCGAAGCTTTCTTT.

The J gene is TRBJ2-4, the V gene TRBV7-9; TRBD1 aligns across 8 bases. With 5 bases clipped from V and 9 bases from J, the junction kept 6 bases outside the gene matches. The CDR3 spans 13 residues. Per the germline V gene, CDR1 is SEHNR and CDR2 is FQNEAQ (reference sequence). DNA of the CDR3: TGTGCCAGCAGCGGGCAGGGGGCGGTCATTCAGTACTTC. Its protein product is CASSGQGAVIQYF.

The rearrangement uses TRBV7-2 and TRBJ2-1; D unresolved. CDR3 size: 14 residues. The V and J ends lost 2 bases and 0 bases respectively, with 5 bases between them. CDR1 is SGHTA and CDR2 is FQGNSA in the germline V gene. As DNA, the CDR3 is TGTGCCAGCAGCTTACGCACCTCCTACAATGAGCAGTTCTTC. Protein: CASSLRTSYNEQFF.

The chain joins TRBV5-1 to TRBJ2-7, with unresolved D. This CDR3 spans 12 amino acids. CDR1 is SGHRS and CDR2 is YFSETQ in the germline V gene. Trimming took 3 bases from V and 5 from J, leaving 9 bases between them. The CDR3 sequence: CASSWNRDEQYF. Here the CDR3 DNA reads TGCGCCAGCAGCTGGAATAGAGACGAGCAGTACTTC.

This chain uses TRBV13 with TRBJ2-1; D possibly corresponds to TRBD1 (6 bases). Germline loops: CDR1 PRHDT, CDR2 FYEKMQ (reference sequence). The V and J ends lost 3 bases and 5 bases respectively, with 11 bases between them. The CDR3 loop spans 14 amino acids. The CDR3 DNA reads as TGTGCCAGCAGCTTCACAGGGCTGAACAATGAGCAGTTCTTC. Translating gives CASSFTGLNNEQFF.

The chain couples TRBV4-1 to TRBJ2-2, with D unclear. V shed 1 base and J shed 11 bases, with 14 bases lying between them. Per the germline V gene, CDR1 is MGHRA and CDR2 is YSYEKL. The CDR3 has 14 amino acids. The CDR3 nucleotides read TGCGCCAGCAGCCAAGCTCCTCGGGCCGACGAGCTGTTTTTT. This codes for CASSQAPRADELFF.

V gene TRBV29-1 combines with J gene TRBJ2-1, with 11 bases aligning to TRBD2. This CDR3 is built from 13 residues. Germline CDR1 is SQVTM and CDR2 is ANQGSEA. The trim removed 6 bases at V and 5 bases at J, leaving 3 bases unmatched. The CDR3, as DNA: TGCAGCGTGACTAGCGGGACAAACAATGAGCAGTTCTTC. This codes for CSVTSGTNNEQFF.

The chain uses TRBV20-1 and TRBJ2-1; D remains unclear. CDR3 length: 10 amino acids. Germline V gives CDR1 DFQATT, CDR2 SNEGSKA (reference sequence). Deletions cut 7 bases from V and 4 bases from J, with 5 bases between. CDR3 loop: CSVYYNEQFF. Written as DNA, the CDR3 is TGCAGTGTGTATTACAATGAGCAGTTCTTC.

The chain links TRBV7-8 to TRBJ2-5; no clear D gene. Trimming took 3 bases from V and 2 from J, leaving 16 bases between them. Germline loops: CDR1 SGHVS, CDR2 FQNEAQ. There are 16 residues in the CDR3. The CDR3 bases are TGTGCCAGCAGCTTTTATGCAGAGTCCCTTCAAGAGACCCAGTACTTC. Translated, it gives CASSFYAESLQETQYF.